The rows below give T cell receptor beta chains drawn from one sample of a study of blood T cells in healthy people across ages. TCRdb analysed the 5' RACE reads with MiXCR anew, one entry per CDR3 protein. The sample lists 600,000 or so distinct CDR3 sequences, roughly 48% occurring once. The sequencing input was blood. These TCRs come from a man older than 75 in good health. CDR3s include the opening cysteine and the closing phenylalanine or tryptophan. Each record gives: D gene, clone size, V gene, J gene, CDR3 protein, CDR3 DNA. A D gene is named only where the DNA matches it firmly. Not all rows give a size; the values are once, few, many and, for expanded clones, a class.

D: NA
size: few
V: TRBV20-1
J: TRBJ1-1
CDR3: CSAYTGHSTEAFF
DNA: TGCAGTGCGTACACAGGGCATTCCACTGAAGCTTTCTTT

D: TRBD1
size: few
V: TRBV29-1
J: TRBJ2-1
CDR3: CSVEDPGQGSYNEQFF
DNA: TGCAGCGTTGAAGATCCAGGACAGGGTTCCTACAATGAGCAGTTCTTC

D: TRBD1
size: NA
V: TRBV18
J: TRBJ2-4
CDR3: CASSPDRGQNIQYF
DNA: TGTGCCAGCTCACCGGACAGGGGACAAAACATTCAGTACTTC

D: NA
size: many
V: TRBV6-6
J: TRBJ1-1
CDR3: CASSFPGTSRRGSAAFF
DNA: TGTGCCAGCAGTTTCCCCGGGACCTCTCGAAGAGGTAGTGCGGCTTTCTTT

D: TRBD1
size: NA
V: TRBV12-3/TRBV12-4
J: TRBJ2-1
CDR3: CASKKQGALQDNEQFF
DNA: TGTGCCAGCAAAAAACAGGGGGCGCTCCAGGACAATGAGCAGTTCTTC

D: TRBD2
size: few
V: TRBV30
J: TRBJ2-1
CDR3: CAWRGTSGYNEQFF
DNA: TGTGCCTGGAGGGGGACTAGCGGTTACAATGAGCAGTTCTTC

D: TRBD1
size: NA
V: TRBV7-2
J: TRBJ1-1
CDR3: CASSSRQGPNTEAFF
DNA: TGTGCCAGCAGCAGTCGACAGGGCCCGAACACTGAAGCTTTCTTT

D: NA
size: once
V: TRBV7-2
J: TRBJ2-2
CDR3: CASSSNLDTGELFF
DNA: TGTGCCAGCAGCTCCAACTTGGACACCGGGGAGCTGTTTTTT

D: TRBD1
size: NA
V: TRBV20-1
J: TRBJ2-1
CDR3: CSAHVTGGDEQFF
DNA: TGCAGTGCTCACGTGACAGGGGGGGATGAGCAGTTCTTC

D: NA
size: NA
V: TRBV6-5
J: TRBJ1-4
CDR3: CASSYLVGANEKLFF
DNA: TGTGCCAGCAGTTACCTGGTAGGTGCTAATGAAAAACTGTTTTTT

D: NA
size: few
V: TRBV20-1
J: TRBJ2-5
CDR3: CSVVAVQTQYF
DNA: TGCAGTGTGGTGGCGGTTCAGACCCAGTACTTC

D: NA
size: NA
V: TRBV10-3
J: TRBJ2-3
CDR3: CAIRADPDTQYF
DNA: TGTGCCATCAGAGCTGACCCGGATACGCAGTATTTT

D: NA
size: NA
V: TRBV10-3
J: TRBJ1-6
CDR3: CAISESGYTLHF
DNA: TGTGCCATCAGTGAGTCTGGGTATACCCTCCACTTT

D: NA
size: NA
V: TRBV7-2
J: TRBJ1-5
CDR3: CASSLARTSNQPQHF
DNA: TGTGCCAGCAGCTTAGCGCGCACTAGCAATCAGCCCCAGCATTTT

D: NA
size: NA
V: TRBV7-2
J: TRBJ2-3
CDR3: CASSLFPTSLTQYF
DNA: TGTGCCAGCAGCTTATTTCCTACTAGCTTGACGCAGTATTTT

D: NA
size: once
V: TRBV7-3
J: TRBJ2-1
CDR3: CASSSTRGGRNEQFF
DNA: TGTGCCAGCAGCTCCACTAGGGGGGGGCGCAATGAGCAGTTCTTC

D: NA
size: many
V: TRBV7-2
J: TRBJ2-6
CDR3: CASSLGGAGANVLTF
DNA: TGTGCCAGCAGCTTAGGCGGGGCCGGGGCCAACGTCCTGACTTTC

D: TRBD1
size: NA
V: TRBV20-1
J: TRBJ1-2
CDR3: CSARDTGTGADGYTF
DNA: TGCAGTGCTAGAGATACCGGGACAGGGGCGGATGGCTACACCTTC

D: NA
size: few
V: TRBV29-1
J: TRBJ1-2
CDR3: CSVAQGDYGYTF
DNA: TGCAGCGTTGCCCAGGGTGACTATGGCTACACCTTC

D: NA
size: NA
V: TRBV20-1
J: TRBJ1-1
CDR3: CSARRGENYEAFF
DNA: TGCAGTGCTAGAAGGGGCGAAAATTATGAAGCTTTCTTT

D: NA
size: NA
V: TRBV7-9
J: TRBJ2-1
CDR3: CASSPRTDNNEQFF
DNA: TGTGCCAGCAGCCCCCGGACAGATAATAATGAGCAGTTCTTC

D: TRBD2
size: many
V: TRBV6-5
J: TRBJ2-5
CDR3: CASIPTSGRETQYF
DNA: TGTGCCAGCATTCCCACTAGCGGGAGGGAGACCCAGTACTTC

D: TRBD2
size: few
V: TRBV5-1
J: TRBJ2-5
CDR3: CASSRLARETQYF
DNA: TGCGCCAGTTCTAGACTAGCCCGGGAGACCCAGTACTTC

D: NA
size: NA
V: TRBV11-2
J: TRBJ2-5
CDR3: CASSLDPRGVNEQYF
DNA: TGTGCCAGCAGCTTAGATCCAAGGGGGGTAAATGAGCAGTACTTC

D: NA
size: few
V: TRBV10-3
J: TRBJ2-1
CDR3: CAISKGGLDNEQFF
DNA: TGTGCCATCAGCAAAGGGGGGTTAGACAATGAGCAGTTCTTC

D: TRBD1
size: NA
V: TRBV5-1
J: TRBJ2-5
CDR3: CASSPPGGEETQYF
DNA: TGCGCCAGCAGTCCCCCAGGGGGAGAAGAGACCCAGTACTTC

D: NA
size: few
V: TRBV20-1
J: TRBJ2-4
CDR3: CSARDPGKNIQYF
DNA: TGCAGTGCTAGAGACCCGGGAAAGAACATTCAGTACTTC

D: TRBD1
size: NA
V: TRBV12-5
J: TRBJ2-7
CDR3: CASEKGTGFGYEQYF
DNA: TGTGCTAGTGAAAAAGGGACAGGGTTTGGGTACGAGCAGTACTTC

D: NA
size: many
V: TRBV6-6
J: TRBJ1-1
CDR3: CASSYTGGTEAFF
DNA: TGTGCCAGCAGTTACACCGGGGGTACTGAAGCTTTCTTT

D: NA
size: few
V: TRBV6-5
J: TRBJ2-2
CDR3: CASSYSIWANTGELFF
DNA: TGTGCCAGCAGTTACTCGATTTGGGCGAACACCGGGGAGCTGTTTTTT

D: NA
size: NA
V: TRBV29-1
J: TRBJ1-2
CDR3: CSARSGRGEGDGYTF
DNA: TGCAGCGCAAGAAGTGGGCGCGGGGAAGGGGATGGCTACACCTTC

D: TRBD1
size: few
V: TRBV27
J: TRBJ2-3
CDR3: CASSPLGQAPDTQYF
DNA: TGTGCCAGCAGTCCTCTGGGACAGGCCCCAGATACGCAGTATTTT

D: TRBD2
size: many
V: TRBV4-3
J: TRBJ2-3
CDR3: CASSQVYSGGGTDTQYF
DNA: TGCGCCAGCAGCCAAGTTTATAGCGGGGGAGGTACAGATACGCAGTATTTT

D: NA
size: many
V: TRBV7-2
J: TRBJ2-1
CDR3: CASSPEGSYNEQFF
DNA: TGTGCCAGCAGCCCTGAAGGGTCCTACAATGAGCAGTTCTTC

D: NA
size: many
V: TRBV6-6
J: TRBJ2-3
CDR3: CASSPESKDTQYF
DNA: TGTGCCAGCAGTCCCGAAAGTAAAGATACGCAGTATTTT

D: TRBD1
size: few
V: TRBV7-2
J: TRBJ2-1
CDR3: CASSSRQGRNEQFF
DNA: TGTGCCAGCAGCTCGAGACAGGGTCGCAATGAGCAGTTCTTC

D: NA
size: NA
V: TRBV28
J: TRBJ1-5
CDR3: CASSLDHQPQHF
DNA: TGTGCCAGCAGTTTGGACCATCAGCCCCAGCATTTT

D: NA
size: few
V: TRBV20-1
J: TRBJ2-5
CDR3: CSAAADPLQETQYF
DNA: TGCAGTGCTGCCGCGGACCCTCTGCAAGAGACCCAGTACTTC

D: NA
size: NA
V: TRBV9
J: TRBJ2-5
CDR3: CASSVGFGAGETQYF
DNA: TGTGCCAGCAGCGTAGGCTTCGGGGCGGGAGAGACCCAGTACTTC

D: NA
size: NA
V: TRBV5-1
J: TRBJ1-5
CDR3: CASSSGPSGNQPQHF
DNA: TGCGCCAGCAGCTCGGGGCCTAGCGGGAATCAGCCCCAGCATTTT

D: NA
size: NA
V: TRBV28
J: TRBJ2-5
CDR3: CASSARRYQETQYF
DNA: TGTGCCAGCAGTGCCCGACGGTACCAAGAGACCCAGTACTTC

D: NA
size: NA
V: TRBV6-6
J: TRBJ2-5
CDR3: CASSYLGYNEQYF
DNA: TGTGCCAGCAGTTACCTGGGGTACAATGAGCAGTACTTC

D: TRBD1
size: NA
V: TRBV6-2/TRBV6-3
J: TRBJ2-7
CDR3: CASSKTGAEQYF
DNA: TGTGCCAGCAGTAAAACAGGGGCCGAGCAGTACTTC

D: TRBD1
size: NA
V: TRBV3-1
J: TRBJ2-5
CDR3: CASSPYRGEETQYF
DNA: TGTGCCAGCAGCCCCTACAGGGGAGAGGAGACCCAGTACTTC

D: NA
size: many
V: TRBV4-3
J: TRBJ2-1
CDR3: CASSPQVGFDRTYNEQFF
DNA: TGCGCCAGCAGCCCCCAGGTCGGTTTTGACAGGACCTACAATGAGCAGTTCTTC

D: TRBD1
size: NA
V: TRBV5-1
J: TRBJ2-1
CDR3: CASSHSGTGAYNEQFF
DNA: TGCGCCAGCAGCCACAGCGGGACAGGGGCCTACAATGAGCAGTTCTTC

D: NA
size: NA
V: TRBV7-2
J: TRBJ2-7
CDR3: CAGSLLWGAYEQYF
DNA: TGTGCCGGCAGCTTATTGTGGGGAGCCTACGAGCAGTACTTC

D: TRBD1
size: NA
V: TRBV5-4
J: TRBJ2-3
CDR3: CASSGDRFTDTQYF
DNA: TGTGCCAGCAGCGGGGACAGATTCACAGATACGCAGTATTTT